This T cell receptor beta chain came from a study of cytomegalovirus exposure and HLA in healthy donors. PCR was performed using 60 Vbeta and 13 Jbeta primers. Repertoires were generated with immunoSEQ multiplex PCR, while TCRdb's copy carries only in-frame clones and drops some. The sample contains around 100,000 clones, around three quarters of which appear only once. V lost 2 bases and J lost 3; bases outside the gene matches: 4. The germline gives CDR1 MNHEY, CDR2 SMNVEV (reference sequence). The length of the CDR3 is 16 residues. This TCR came from a woman aged 18-29 years in good health and CMV-seropositive. The specimen was PBMCs. V is TRBV27 and J is TRBJ2-7; 13 positions match TRBD2. CDR3 DNA sequence: TGTGCCAGCAGTTTACGACTAGCGGGGGGCCACTACGAGCAGTACTTC. This translates into CASSLRLAGGHYEQYF.